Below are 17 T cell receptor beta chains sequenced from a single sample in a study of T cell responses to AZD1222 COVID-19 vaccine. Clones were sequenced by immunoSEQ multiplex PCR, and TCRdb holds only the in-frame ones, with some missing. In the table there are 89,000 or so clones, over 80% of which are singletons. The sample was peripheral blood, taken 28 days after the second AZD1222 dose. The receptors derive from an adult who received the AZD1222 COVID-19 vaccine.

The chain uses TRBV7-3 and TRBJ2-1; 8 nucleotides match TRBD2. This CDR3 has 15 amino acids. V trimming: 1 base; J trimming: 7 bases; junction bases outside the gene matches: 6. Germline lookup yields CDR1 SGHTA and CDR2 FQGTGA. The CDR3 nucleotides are TGTGCCAGCAGCTTAAGTAGCGGGACACAAAATGAGCAGTTCTTC. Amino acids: CASSLSSGTQNEQFF.

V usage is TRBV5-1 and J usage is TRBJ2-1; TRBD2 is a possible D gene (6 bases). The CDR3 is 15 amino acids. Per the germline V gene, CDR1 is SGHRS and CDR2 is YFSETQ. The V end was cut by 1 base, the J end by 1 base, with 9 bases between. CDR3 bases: TGCGCCAGCAGCTTGACCGGAGGGTCCTACAATGAGCAGTTCTTC. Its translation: CASSLTGGSYNEQFF.

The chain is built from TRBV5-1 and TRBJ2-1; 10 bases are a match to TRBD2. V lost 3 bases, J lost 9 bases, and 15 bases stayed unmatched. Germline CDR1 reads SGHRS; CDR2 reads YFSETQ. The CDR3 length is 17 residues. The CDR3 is CASSSEPGTSARGEQFF. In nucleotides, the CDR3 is TGCGCCAGCAGCTCGGAGCCCGGGACTAGCGCAAGAGGTGAGCAGTTCTTC.

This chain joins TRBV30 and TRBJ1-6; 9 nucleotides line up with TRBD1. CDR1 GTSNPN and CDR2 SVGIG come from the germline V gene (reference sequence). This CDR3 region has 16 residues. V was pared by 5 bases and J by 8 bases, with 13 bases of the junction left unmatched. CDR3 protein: CAWSTRGTGRHSPLHF. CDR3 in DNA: TGTGCCTGGTCGACCCGCGGGACAGGGAGGCATTCACCCCTCCACTTT.

DNA for the CDR3: TGTGCCTGGAGACCGGGACAGGCCCCTTGGGTCGGCTACACCTTC. This sequence encodes CAWRPGQAPWVGYTF. V and J are TRBV30 and TRBJ1-2, with 8 bases fitting TRBD1. CDR1 GTSNPN and CDR2 SVGIG come from the germline V gene (reference sequence). The length of the CDR3 is 15 residues. With V trimmed by 3 bases and J by 8 bases, 14 bases remained unmatched.

CDR3 coding DNA: TGTGCCCCCAGCTTACGAGACACAGAGGGAGCCTGCTACAATGAGCAGTTCTTC. It encodes CAPSLRDTEGACYNEQFF. The chain joins TRBV11-3 to TRBJ2-1; tentative D call: TRBD2 (5 bases). V was trimmed by 11 bases and J by 3 bases, leaving 29 bases between them. Germline CDR1 and CDR2: SGHNT and YENEEA. This CDR3 comprises 18 residues.

CDR3 sequence (DNA): TGTGCCAGCAGTTTGCTACACCAGAACACTGAAGCTTTCTTT. Its translation is CASSLLHQNTEAFF. The V gene is TRBV27, the J gene TRBJ1-1; D not certain. Looked up from germline, CDR1 is MNHEY and CDR2 is SMNVEV (reference sequence). The CDR3 consists of 14 residues. V lost 3 bases to trimming and J lost 1 base, with 9 bases between them.

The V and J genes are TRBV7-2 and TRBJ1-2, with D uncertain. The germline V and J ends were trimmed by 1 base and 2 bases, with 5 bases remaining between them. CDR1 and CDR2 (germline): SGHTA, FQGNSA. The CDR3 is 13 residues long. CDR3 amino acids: CASSLEQNYGYTF. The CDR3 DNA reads TGTGCCAGCAGCTTAGAGCAGAACTATGGCTACACCTTC.

The CDR3 DNA reads TGTGCCAGCAGTTACTCGGGAGGGGGCGAAAAACTGTTTTTT. Protein: CASSYSGGGEKLFF. The gene calls are TRBV6-2 or TRBV6-3 and TRBJ1-4; 7 bases map to TRBD1. Per germline, CDR1 MNHEY and CDR2 SVGEGT. Trimming cost V 0 bases and J 8 bases; bases outside gene matches: 3. The CDR3 extends over 14 amino acids.

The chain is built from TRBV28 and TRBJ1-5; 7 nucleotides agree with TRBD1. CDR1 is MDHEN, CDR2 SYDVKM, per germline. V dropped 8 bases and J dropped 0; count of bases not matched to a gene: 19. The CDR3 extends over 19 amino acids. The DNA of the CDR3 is TGTGCCAGCGGCCAGACAGGGCACCGGTCCGGCTATAGCAATCAGCCCCAGCATTTT. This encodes CASGQTGHRSGYSNQPQHF.

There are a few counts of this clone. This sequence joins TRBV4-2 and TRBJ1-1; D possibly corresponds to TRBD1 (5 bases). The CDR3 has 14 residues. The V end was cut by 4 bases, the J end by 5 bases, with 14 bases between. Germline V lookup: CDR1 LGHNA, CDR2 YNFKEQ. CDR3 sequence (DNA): TGTGCCAGCAGCCGGCAAGTGGGGGGGACTGAAGCTTTCTTT. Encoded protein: CASSRQVGGTEAFF.

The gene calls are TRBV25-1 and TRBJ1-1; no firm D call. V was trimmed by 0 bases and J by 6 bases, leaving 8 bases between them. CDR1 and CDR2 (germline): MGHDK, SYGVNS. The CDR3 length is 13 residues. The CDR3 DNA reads TGTGCCAGCAGTGAATATAGTGGTGCTGAAGCTTTCTTT. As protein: CASSEYSGAEAFF.

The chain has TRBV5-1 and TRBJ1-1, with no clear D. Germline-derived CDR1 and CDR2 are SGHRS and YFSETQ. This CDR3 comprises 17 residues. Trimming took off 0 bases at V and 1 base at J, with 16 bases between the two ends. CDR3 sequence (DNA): TGCGCCAGCAGCTTGGGGATCAGCTCGGATAGGAACACTGAAGCTTTCTTT. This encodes CASSLGISSDRNTEAFF.

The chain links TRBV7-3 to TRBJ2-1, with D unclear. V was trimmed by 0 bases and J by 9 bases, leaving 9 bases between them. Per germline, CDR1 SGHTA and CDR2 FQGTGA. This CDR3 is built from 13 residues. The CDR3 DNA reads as TGTGCCAGCAGCTTAACCCCGCTTTCTGAGCAGTTCTTC. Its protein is CASSLTPLSEQFF. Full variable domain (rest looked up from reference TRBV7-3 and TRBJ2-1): GAGVSQTPSNKVTEKGKYVELRCDPISGHTALYWYRQSLGQGPEFLIYFQGTGAADDSGLPNDRFFAVRPEGSVSTLKIQRTERGDSAVYLCASSLTPLSEQFFGPGTRLTVL.

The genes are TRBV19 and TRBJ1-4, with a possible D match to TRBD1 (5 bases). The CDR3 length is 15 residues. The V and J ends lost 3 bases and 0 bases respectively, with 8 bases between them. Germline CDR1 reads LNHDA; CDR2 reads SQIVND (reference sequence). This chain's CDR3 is CASSIDSATNEKLFF. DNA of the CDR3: TGTGCCAGTAGTATCGACAGTGCAACTAATGAAAAACTGTTTTTT.

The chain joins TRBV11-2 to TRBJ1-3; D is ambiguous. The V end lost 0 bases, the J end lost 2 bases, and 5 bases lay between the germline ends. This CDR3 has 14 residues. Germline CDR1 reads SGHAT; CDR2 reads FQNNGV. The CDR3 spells CASSLERAGNTIYF. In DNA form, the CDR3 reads TGTGCCAGCAGCTTAGAGAGGGCTGGAAACACCATATATTTT. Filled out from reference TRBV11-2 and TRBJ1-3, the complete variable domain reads EAGVAQSPRYKIIEKRQSVAFWCNPISGHATLYWYQQILGQGPKLLIQFQNNGVVDDSQLPKDRFSAERLKGVDSTLKIQPAKLEDSAVYLCASSLERAGNTIYFGEGSWLTVV.

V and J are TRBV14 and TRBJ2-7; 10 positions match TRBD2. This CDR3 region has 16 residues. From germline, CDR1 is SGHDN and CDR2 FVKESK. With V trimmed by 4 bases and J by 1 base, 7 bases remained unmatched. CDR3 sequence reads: CASSPLGLAVSYEQYF. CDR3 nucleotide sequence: TGTGCCAGCAGCCCATTAGGACTAGCGGTTTCCTACGAGCAGTACTTC.